A single sample is the source of the 16 T cell receptor beta chains below, sequenced in a study of cytomegalovirus exposure and HLA in healthy donors (dated by TCRdb to 2016 to 2017). The library was obtained by the immunoSEQ multiplex PCR assay. TCRdb holds this immuneACCESS table with in-frame rearrangements only. Some clones are missing; in checked studies, unresolved V genes explain under half, and the rest has no known cause. This sample gives about 200,000 clones in total; roughly 82% of them show up just once. The leading ten clones occupy roughly 12% of the sample. The sequenced material came from PBMCs. The receptors shown here come from a woman aged 25 to 39 in good health and CMV-seropositive.

V gene TRBV27 combines with J gene TRBJ2-3, with 7 bases fitting TRBD2. CDR3 length: 17 amino acids. The germline V gene encodes CDR1 MNHEY and CDR2 SMNVEV (reference sequence). The junction had 13 bases not matched to a gene; V was cut back by 3 bases and J by 4 bases. CDR3 sequence reads: CASSFLGGGPRADTQYF. The CDR3 region has the DNA TGTGCCAGCAGTTTTCTCGGGGGAGGGCCTAGGGCAGATACGCAGTATTTT.

V is TRBV28 and J is TRBJ2-7; a weak D match, TRBD2 (6 bases). CDR1 is MDHEN, CDR2 SYDVKM, per germline. The CDR3 runs to 13 residues. Deletions cut 5 bases from V and 7 bases from J, with 15 bases between. The CDR3 region is CASSKPGRSEQYF. The CDR3 DNA reads TGTGCCAGCAGTAAACCCGGGAGATCAGAGCAGTACTTC.

This chain uses TRBV2 with TRBJ1-3, with D hard to call. This CDR3 comprises 16 residues. Per germline, CDR1 SNHLY and CDR2 FYNNEI. Between the trimmed V and J ends, which lost 6 bases and 0 bases, there was a span of 15 bases. The CDR3 coding sequence is TGTGCCAGCAGAGCGGACGGAACCAGCTCTGGAAACACCATATATTTT. Its protein product is CASRADGTSSGNTIYF.

The rearrangement uses TRBV6-6 and TRBJ2-1; TRBD2 matches at 9 bases. CDR1 and CDR2 (germline): MNHNY, SVGAGI (reference sequence). The CDR3 length is 12 residues. V trimming: 5 bases; J trimming: 10 bases; junction bases outside the gene matches: 3. Here the CDR3 DNA reads TGTGCCAGCAGTCCCGGGACTAGCGAGCAGTTCTTC. Encoded protein: CASSPGTSEQFF.

The V call is TRBV5-1, the J call TRBJ1-1, with D hard to call. The CDR3 spans 15 residues. The V end was cut by 1 base, the J end by 6 bases, with 16 bases between. The germline CDR1 and CDR2 sequences are SGHRS and YFSETQ. Here the CDR3 reads CASSLSEGSVSEAFF. As DNA, the CDR3 is TGCGCCAGCAGCTTGTCCGAGGGTTCTGTGTCTGAAGCTTTCTTT.

The DNA of the CDR3 is TGTGCCAGCAGCTTTTGGGGCGGGACTGCAGATACGCAGTATTTT. This sequence encodes CASSFWGGTADTQYF. J is TRBJ2-3 and V is TRBV5-6; possibly TRBD2 for D (6 bases). Trimming took off 2 bases at V and 4 bases at J, with 14 bases between the two ends. The CDR3 contains 15 residues. In germline, CDR1 is SGHDT, CDR2 YYEEEE.

This chain joins TRBV5-4 and TRBJ2-6; D is unresolved. CDR1 is SGHNT and CDR2 is YYREEE in the germline V gene (reference sequence). Trimming took off 4 bases at V and 0 bases at J, with 8 bases between the two ends. The CDR3 sequence is 15 residues long. The CDR3 DNA is TGTGCCAGCAGCGCACCGGGCTCTGGGGCCAACGTCCTGACTTTC. It yields the protein CASSAPGSGANVLTF.

The chain employs TRBV27 and TRBJ1-1; the D gene is possibly TRBD1 (6 bases). The CDR3 has 15 residues. The V gene's germline CDR1 is MNHEY and CDR2 SMNVEV (reference sequence). V was pared by 4 bases and J by 1 base, with 13 bases between. The CDR3 sequence is CASSSLGTQNTEAFF. CDR3 in DNA: TGTGCCAGCAGTTCCTTAGGGACACAGAACACTGAAGCTTTCTTT.

In DNA, the CDR3 is TGTGCCAGCAGCCCCCCTGGGGGGGGTTACACCTTC. This gives the protein CASSPPGGGYTF. The V gene is TRBV7-6, the J gene TRBJ1-2, with D perhaps matching TRBD1 (5 bases). The V end was cut by 5 bases, the J end by 11 bases, with 15 bases between. The CDR3 sequence is 12 residues long. The germline V gene has CDR1 SGHVS and CDR2 FNYEAQ.

The chain carries TRBV10-3 and TRBJ2-1; D might be TRBD1 (6 bases). Germline loops: CDR1 ENHRY, CDR2 SYGVKD. The CDR3 spans 13 residues. V lost 6 bases, J lost 9 bases, and 15 bases lay in between. CDR3 amino acids: CAIRSRQDFEQFF. In DNA form, the CDR3 reads TGTGCCATCAGGTCACGACAGGATTTTGAGCAGTTCTTC.

The J gene is TRBJ2-1, the V gene TRBV20-1; no clear D gene. The ends were cut back, 3 bases at V and 10 bases at J, with 7 bases in the middle. Germline V gene lookup returns CDR1 DFQATT and CDR2 SNEGSKA (reference sequence). The CDR3 totals 10 residues. The CDR3 here is CSASLREQFF. CDR3 DNA: TGCAGTGCTAGTCTGCGGGAGCAGTTCTTC.

The chain employs TRBV5-1 and TRBJ2-2, with 10 bases lining up with TRBD1. Trimming at V came to 4 bases and at J to 6 bases, leaving 9 bases not matched to a gene. Germline V gene sequence: CDR1 SGHRS, CDR2 YFSETQ. This CDR3 has 16 amino acids. This chain's CDR3 is CASSPAGQGLAGELFF. DNA of the CDR3: TGCGCCAGCAGCCCCGCGGGACAGGGGTTAGCCGGGGAGCTGTTTTTT.

The chain combines TRBV30 with TRBJ1-2, with D tentatively TRBD1 (5 bases). The germline gives CDR1 GTSNPN, CDR2 SVGIG (reference sequence). V lost 8 bases, J lost 2 bases, and 15 bases lay in between. This CDR3 region has 13 residues. The CDR3 DNA is TGTGCCCTTTCGGGGGGTAGGAACTATGGCTACACCTTC. Translation gives CALSGGRNYGYTF. Combining the CDR3 with reference TRBV30 and TRBJ1-2 gives the whole variable domain SQTIHQWPATLVQPVGSPLSLECTVEGTSNPNLYWYRQAAGRGLQLLFYSVGIGQISSEVPQNLSASRPQDRQFILSSKKLLLSDSGFYLCALSGGRNYGYTFGSGTRLTVV.

The rearrangement uses TRBV5-1 and TRBJ2-3, with D possibly TRBD2 on 5 matching bases. Trimming took off 2 bases at V and 3 bases at J, with 10 bases between the two ends. The CDR3 covers 14 residues. Germline CDR1 and CDR2: SGHRS and YFSETQ. In DNA form, the CDR3 reads TGCGCCAGCAGCTTTCTGAGGGAAACAGATACGCAGTATTTT. This translates into CASSFLRETDTQYF.

This clone is a singleton in its sample. The rearrangement joins TRBV29-1 to TRBJ2-1; no definite D call. The CDR3 spans 11 residues. Trimming pared 3 bases from V and 12 bases from J, leaving 12 bases between. Germline V gene data show CDR1 as SQVTM and CDR2 as ANQGSEA. The CDR3 protein is CSVDRTGGQFF. In nucleotides, the CDR3 is TGCAGCGTTGACCGAACTGGTGGGCAGTTCTTC.

V gene TRBV5-1 combines with J gene TRBJ1-1; D not resolved. Trimming stripped 4 bases from V and 0 bases from J, with 7 bases between. Germline-derived CDR1 and CDR2 are SGHRS and YFSETQ. The CDR3 length is 13 residues. This CDR3 reads CASSLYLNTEAFF. The CDR3 DNA reads TGCGCCAGCAGCCTCTACTTGAACACTGAAGCTTTCTTT.